The clone carrying this T cell receptor beta chain was counted once. It was uncontrolled infection, other autoimmune disease, pregnancy or lactation that excluded patients. Template material for amplifying TCR beta CDR3 regions consisted of RNA transcripts. Carried out on the TCR CDR3, a first-round RT-PCR used the HTBI primer set. One entry per CDR3 protein results from TCRdb running MiXCR on the multiplex PCR reads. The sample holds a few hundred thousand distinct CDR3 sequences, approximately 23% seen once. This specimen belongs to a study of T cells in Graves' hyperthyroidism and ophthalmopathy. The clonotype originates from a woman between 70 and 85 years old with Graves' ophthalmopathy. Sequenced: blood.

This CDR3 is CASSQGPRTGIFGELFF. Written as DNA, the CDR3 is TGCGCCAGCAGCCAAGGTCCTCGGACAGGGATTTTCGGGGAGCTGTTTTTT. V usage is TRBV4-3 and J usage is TRBJ2-2; TRBD1 matches at 8 bases. J gave up 7 bases and V 1 base, and 11 bases lay outside the gene matches. The CDR3 contains 17 residues. The V gene's germline CDR1 is LGHNA and CDR2 YSLEER.